Included here is one T cell receptor (beta chain) sequence, with context. Its antigen is unidentified. This CDR3 region has 14 residues. The trim removed 7 bases at V and 7 bases at J, leaving 6 bases unmatched. Germline CDR1 and CDR2: SGHAT and FQNNGV. The data were obtained in a study of cytomegalovirus exposure and HLA in healthy donors. The study ran its PCR with 60 Vbeta and 13 Jbeta primers. Profiling relied on immunoSEQ multiplex PCR, and the TCRdb table lists in-frame clones only, not all of them. Found here are 150,000 to 200,000 clones, 73% of them singletons; the top ten hold 1.5% to 2%. Study observations and caveats: Cytomegalovirus-associated TCR beta chains were listed, numbering some 170. Sequences of the TCR beta chain were said to predict the HLA-A and HLA-B alleles of most subjects accurately. Common viral pathogens were later found to be apparently linked to several of the most significant clusters.

This TCR was sampled from a woman younger than 45 in good health and CMV-seronegative. The chain employs TRBV11-2 and TRBJ2-3, with 12 positions matching TRBD2. Sequencing input: PBMCs. DNA for the CDR3: TGTGCCAGCACTCTAGCGGGGGGGCCAAATACGCAGTATTTT. The encoded protein is CASTLAGGPNTQYF.